One sample yielded the 26 T cell receptor beta chains listed below, sequenced in a study of vaccination effects on CD4 cells after COVID-19. Assay: immunoSEQ multiplex PCR; the TCRdb copy retains only in-frame clones and omits some. The table lists about 50,000 clones, 65% to 75% of them singletons. What these receptors recognize is not known. Upon completion of 10 days in culture, CD4+ T cells were isolated. Documented for the person is a PCR-confirmed SARS-CoV-2 infection occurring between March and December 2020. Everyone in the study got two shots of either the BNT162b2 or mRNA-1273 vaccine. Material: CD4+ T cells from PBMCs cultured without peptide, obtained after COVID-19 vaccination. The receptor set was obtained from a human donor who had a prior SARS-CoV-2 infection.

The gene calls are TRBV7-2 and TRBJ2-7; 7 bases agree with TRBD2. The CDR3 is 14 residues long. V was pared by 5 bases and J by 6 bases, with 10 bases of the junction left unmatched. The germline CDR1 and CDR2 sequences are SGHTA and FQGNSA. CDR3 sequence reads: CASSHRALAGEQYF. As DNA, the CDR3 is TGTGCCAGCAGCCACCGGGCCTTAGCGGGCGAGCAGTACTTC.

This chain connects TRBV10-3 to TRBJ1-4; unclear D gene. Germline values: CDR1 ENHRY, CDR2 SYGVKD. The CDR3 is 14 residues long. The V end lost 0 bases, the J end lost 5 bases, and 7 bases lay between the germline ends. CDR3 nucleotide sequence: TGTGCCATCAGTGAGTCGGGTCTGAATGAAAAACTGTTTTTT. Protein: CAISESGLNEKLFF.

The CDR3 here is CASSPRGSGPSDTQYF. The CDR3 DNA is TGTGCCAGCAGCCCGAGGGGTTCAGGGCCCTCGGATACGCAGTATTTT. The chain carries TRBV9 and TRBJ2-3; D is perhaps TRBD1 or TRBD2 (5 bases each). This CDR3 has 16 amino acids. Germline V gene lookup returns CDR1 SGDLS and CDR2 YYNGEE. The V gene lost 4 bases and the J gene lost 6 bases, with 21 bases spanning the gap.

The chain carries TRBV6-2 or TRBV6-3 and TRBJ1-3; D not certain. CDR3 size: 16 residues. From germline, CDR1 is MNHEY and CDR2 SVGEGT. Between the trimmed V and J ends, which lost 5 bases and 0 bases, there was a span of 14 bases. The CDR3 reads CASSHRAWASGNTIYF. In DNA form, the CDR3 reads TGTGCCAGCAGTCATCGAGCCTGGGCCTCTGGAAACACCATATATTTT.

The rearrangement joins TRBV5-1 to TRBJ2-7; perhaps TRBD2 as D (7 bases). This CDR3 comprises 15 residues. V was pared by 4 bases and J by 2 bases, with 16 bases between. Germline CDR1 is SGHRS and CDR2 is YFSETQ. CDR3 sequence (DNA): TGCGCCAGCAGCGAAGGGGGGGCCCCAACCTACGAGCAGTACTTC. Protein product: CASSEGGAPTYEQYF.

In nucleotides, the CDR3 is TGTGCCAGCAGTATCGGACTAGCGGGGCTAACCACAGATACGCAGTATTTT. It yields the protein CASSIGLAGLTTDTQYF. V and J are TRBV27 and TRBJ2-3; 12 bases line up with TRBD2. The V gene end was trimmed by 5 bases and the J gene end by 2 bases; junction bases not matched to a gene: 8. The CDR3 contains 17 residues. Germline V gene sequence: CDR1 MNHEY, CDR2 SMNVEV (reference sequence).

The V call is TRBV5-6, the J call TRBJ2-5; tentatively, D is TRBD2 (6 bases). Trimming removed 2 bases at V and 3 bases at J, with 8 bases between. Germline CDR1 SGHDT, CDR2 YYEEEE. This CDR3 has 13 amino acids. Here the CDR3 reads CASSFGGKETQYF. CDR3 sequence (DNA): TGTGCCAGCAGCTTTGGGGGGAAAGAGACCCAGTACTTC.

This clone turned up a few times. The rearrangement joins TRBV6-5 to TRBJ1-6, with TRBD1 identical over 8 bases. V shed 6 bases and J 8 bases; nucleotides not matched to a gene: 9. The CDR3 covers 15 residues. In germline, CDR1 is MNHEY, CDR2 SVGAGI. The DNA of the CDR3 is TGTGCCAGCAGCCCCATAAGACAGGGGTATTCACCCCTCCACTTT. It translates to CASSPIRQGYSPLHF.

The J gene is TRBJ1-2, the V gene TRBV5-1, with D possibly matching TRBD1 (6 bases). V lost 1 base to trimming and J lost 2 bases, with 15 bases between them. Germline values: CDR1 SGHRS, CDR2 YFSETQ. The CDR3 runs to 16 residues. The CDR3 bases are TGCGCCAGCAGCTTGTACGGGACACCTGAGAACTATGGCTACACCTTC. Its translation: CASSLYGTPENYGYTF.

The V gene is TRBV10-3, the J gene TRBJ1-5; the D gene is possibly TRBD1 (5 bases). The CDR3 sequence is 15 residues long. The germline V gene has CDR1 ENHRY and CDR2 SYGVKD. The V and J ends lost 4 bases and 3 bases respectively, with 13 bases between them. This CDR3 is CAISGHRDSNQPQHF. The CDR3 DNA sequence: TGTGCCATCAGTGGACACCGGGACTCCAATCAGCCCCAGCATTTT.

The V and J genes are TRBV5-6 and TRBJ1-2, with D hard to call. The germline V and J ends were trimmed by 2 bases and 3 bases, with 20 bases remaining between them. The CDR3 runs to 17 residues. Germline V gene sequence: CDR1 SGHDT, CDR2 YYEEEE. Here the CDR3 reads CASSFLKLQAGHYGYTF. DNA of the CDR3: TGTGCCAGCAGCTTTCTTAAGCTCCAGGCGGGTCACTATGGCTACACCTTC. Full variable domain (missing parts from reference TRBV5-6 and TRBJ1-2): DAGVTQSPTHLIKTRGQQVTLRCSPKSGHDTVSWYQQALGQGPQFIFQYYEEEERQRGNFPDRFSGHQFPNYSSELNVNALLLGDSALYLCASSFLKLQAGHYGYTFGSGTRLTVV.

The chain couples TRBV20-1 to TRBJ1-2; D ambiguous. Germline loops: CDR1 DFQATT, CDR2 SNEGSKA (reference sequence). Trimming pared 5 bases from V and 3 bases from J, leaving 7 bases between. This CDR3 has 11 amino acids. The DNA of the CDR3 is TGCAGTGCTGGCGGGGACTATGGCTACACCTTC. Protein sequence: CSAGGDYGYTF.

The CDR3 reads CASSLVGTKNIQYF. CDR3 DNA sequence: TGCGCCAGCAGCTTGGTAGGGACCAAAAACATTCAGTACTTC. The gene calls are TRBV5-1 and TRBJ2-4; D is ambiguous. CDR1 and CDR2 (germline): SGHRS, YFSETQ. CDR3 size: 14 residues. V lost 0 bases and J 2 bases, leaving 6 bases between the germline ends.

The chain combines TRBV3-1 (or the pseudogene TRBV3-2) with TRBJ1-4; a possible D gene is TRBD1 (6 bases). CDR3 size: 18 residues. Germline V gene sequence: CDR1 LGHDT, CDR2 YNNKEL (reference sequence). V was cut by 4 bases and J by 6 bases, with 24 bases left in between. The CDR3 region is CASSRAGIRGQLDEKLFF. CDR3 DNA: TGTGCCAGCAGCCGCGCCGGGATCAGGGGCCAACTGGATGAAAAACTGTTTTTT.

The chain employs TRBV3-1 (or the pseudogene TRBV3-2) and TRBJ2-1; no clear D. Trimming took 1 base from V and 9 from J, leaving 16 bases between them. CDR1 LGHDT and CDR2 YNNKEL come from the germline V gene (reference sequence). The CDR3 has 15 amino acids. CDR3 region: CASSQVTGPLVEQFF. In DNA, the CDR3 is TGTGCCAGCAGCCAAGTAACTGGTCCCTTGGTTGAGCAGTTCTTC.

The CDR3 coding sequence is TGTGCCAGCAAACCGGGACTAGTAACCAATGAGCAGTTCTTC. Its protein product is CASKPGLVTNEQFF. The chain recombines TRBV6-5 with TRBJ2-1; 8 nucleotides align to TRBD2. CDR1 MNHEY and CDR2 SVGAGI come from the germline V gene. V shed 7 bases, J shed 6 bases, and the junction held 8 bases outside the gene matches. This CDR3 spans 14 amino acids.

This clone was seen a few times. V usage is TRBV5-8 and J usage is TRBJ2-1; D is possibly TRBD2 (6 bases). Germline CDR1 SGHTS, CDR2 YDEGEE. The CDR3 has 15 amino acids. Trimming stripped 6 bases from V and 3 bases from J, with 16 bases between. CDR3 loop: CASTSSGLSYNEQFF. For the CDR3, the DNA is TGTGCCAGCACCTCCTCTGGACTAAGCTACAATGAGCAGTTCTTC. Using reference TRBV5-8 and TRBJ2-1 for the parts outside the CDR3, the full variable domain is EAGVTQSPTHLIKTRGQQATLRCSPISGHTSVYWYQQALGLGLQFLLWYDEGEERNRGNFPPRFSGRQFPNYSSELNVNALELEDSALYLCASTSSGLSYNEQFFGPGTRLTVL.

V is TRBV3-1 (or the pseudogene TRBV3-2) and J is TRBJ2-1, with 8 bases identical to TRBD2. Germline V gives CDR1 LGHDT, CDR2 YNNKEL (reference sequence). V lost 0 bases and J lost 1; bases outside the gene matches: 5. The CDR3 spans 17 residues. In DNA form, the CDR3 reads TGTGCCAGCAGCCAAGATCGGCGGGAGGAATCCTACAATGAGCAGTTCTTC. Amino acids: CASSQDRREESYNEQFF.

The CDR3 region is CATSDLRTDTGELFF. CDR3 in DNA: TGTGCCACCAGTGATTTGAGGACCGACACCGGGGAGCTGTTTTTT. The chain carries TRBV24-1 and TRBJ2-2, with D uncertain. Germline V gene sequence: CDR1 KGHDR, CDR2 SFDVKD. CDR3 length: 15 amino acids. V lost 0 bases to trimming and J lost 3 bases, with 7 bases between them.

This clone was seen only a few times. J is TRBJ1-4 and V is TRBV3-1 (or the pseudogene TRBV3-2); D is unclear. This CDR3 has 13 residues. Trimming pared 4 bases from V and 10 bases from J, leaving 13 bases between. From germline, CDR1 is LGHDT and CDR2 YNNKEL (reference sequence). The CDR3 DNA is TGTGCCAGCAGCCCGGAAGTCGTGGGAAAACTGTTTTTT. Protein product: CASSPEVVGKLFF.

V and J are TRBV6-2 or TRBV6-3 and TRBJ2-3, with 12 bases lining up with TRBD2. Looked up from germline, CDR1 is MNHEY and CDR2 is SVGEGT. J was trimmed by 2 bases and V by 0 bases; bases with no gene match: 12. This CDR3 has 20 amino acids. The CDR3 region is CASSYSELAGGIRYTDTQYF. CDR3 nucleotide sequence: TGTGCCAGCAGTTACTCGGAACTAGCGGGAGGCATACGGTACACAGATACGCAGTATTTT.

In this sample, this clone turned up once. This sequence joins TRBV12-3 or TRBV12-4 and TRBJ1-5; D not resolved. The germline V and J ends were trimmed by 6 bases and 5 bases, with 8 bases remaining between them. The CDR3 covers 12 residues. CDR3 nucleotides: TGTGCCAGCAGCACAAATGATCAGCCCCAGCATTTT. Amino acids: CASSTNDQPQHF.

The chain combines TRBV19 with TRBJ2-4; D is undetermined. Germline V lookup: CDR1 LNHDA, CDR2 SQIVND (reference sequence). V was clipped by 1 base and J by 1 base, with 14 bases between them. This CDR3 region has 17 residues. DNA of the CDR3: TGTGCCAGTAGTATAGCTCTCCTAATAACTGCCAAAAACATTCAGTACTTC. It specifies CASSIALLITAKNIQYF.

The chain is built from TRBV7-9 and TRBJ2-7; 8 bases fit TRBD1. Losses at the gene ends were 3 bases for V and 9 bases for J; bases not matched to a gene: 10. The germline gives CDR1 SEHNR, CDR2 FQNEAQ (reference sequence). The CDR3 contains 14 residues. In DNA form, the CDR3 reads TGTGCCAGCAGCTTGCATCAGGGGGCCCCGCGGCAGTACTTC. Translation: CASSLHQGAPRQYF.

This sequence joins TRBV9 and TRBJ1-6; unclear D gene. The CDR3 consists of 14 residues. Germline CDR1 SGDLS, CDR2 YYNGEE. V lost 4 bases to trimming and J lost 5 bases, with 10 bases between them. The chain's CDR3 is CASSSQVDNSPLHF. CDR3 nucleotide sequence: TGTGCCAGCAGCTCTCAGGTCGATAATTCACCCCTCCACTTT. The full variable domain, in which reference TRBV9 and TRBJ1-6 provide the parts outside the CDR3, is DSGVTQTPKHLITATGQRVTLRCSPRSGDLSVYWYQQSLDQGLQFLIQYYNGEERAKGNILERFSAQQFPDLHSELNLSSLELGDSALYFCASSSQVDNSPLHFGNGTRLTVT.

The genes are TRBV6-2 or TRBV6-3 and TRBJ2-3, with a weak D call TRBD2 (5 bases). Trimming took off 6 bases at V and 2 bases at J, with 33 bases between the two ends. The CDR3 extends over 21 amino acids. CDR1 MNHEY and CDR2 SVGEGT come from the germline V gene. CDR3 sequence: CASSQRRSMERAKAVTDTQYF. The CDR3 DNA reads as TGTGCCAGCAGCCAGCGGAGGTCCATGGAACGTGCGAAGGCGGTCACAGATACGCAGTATTTT.